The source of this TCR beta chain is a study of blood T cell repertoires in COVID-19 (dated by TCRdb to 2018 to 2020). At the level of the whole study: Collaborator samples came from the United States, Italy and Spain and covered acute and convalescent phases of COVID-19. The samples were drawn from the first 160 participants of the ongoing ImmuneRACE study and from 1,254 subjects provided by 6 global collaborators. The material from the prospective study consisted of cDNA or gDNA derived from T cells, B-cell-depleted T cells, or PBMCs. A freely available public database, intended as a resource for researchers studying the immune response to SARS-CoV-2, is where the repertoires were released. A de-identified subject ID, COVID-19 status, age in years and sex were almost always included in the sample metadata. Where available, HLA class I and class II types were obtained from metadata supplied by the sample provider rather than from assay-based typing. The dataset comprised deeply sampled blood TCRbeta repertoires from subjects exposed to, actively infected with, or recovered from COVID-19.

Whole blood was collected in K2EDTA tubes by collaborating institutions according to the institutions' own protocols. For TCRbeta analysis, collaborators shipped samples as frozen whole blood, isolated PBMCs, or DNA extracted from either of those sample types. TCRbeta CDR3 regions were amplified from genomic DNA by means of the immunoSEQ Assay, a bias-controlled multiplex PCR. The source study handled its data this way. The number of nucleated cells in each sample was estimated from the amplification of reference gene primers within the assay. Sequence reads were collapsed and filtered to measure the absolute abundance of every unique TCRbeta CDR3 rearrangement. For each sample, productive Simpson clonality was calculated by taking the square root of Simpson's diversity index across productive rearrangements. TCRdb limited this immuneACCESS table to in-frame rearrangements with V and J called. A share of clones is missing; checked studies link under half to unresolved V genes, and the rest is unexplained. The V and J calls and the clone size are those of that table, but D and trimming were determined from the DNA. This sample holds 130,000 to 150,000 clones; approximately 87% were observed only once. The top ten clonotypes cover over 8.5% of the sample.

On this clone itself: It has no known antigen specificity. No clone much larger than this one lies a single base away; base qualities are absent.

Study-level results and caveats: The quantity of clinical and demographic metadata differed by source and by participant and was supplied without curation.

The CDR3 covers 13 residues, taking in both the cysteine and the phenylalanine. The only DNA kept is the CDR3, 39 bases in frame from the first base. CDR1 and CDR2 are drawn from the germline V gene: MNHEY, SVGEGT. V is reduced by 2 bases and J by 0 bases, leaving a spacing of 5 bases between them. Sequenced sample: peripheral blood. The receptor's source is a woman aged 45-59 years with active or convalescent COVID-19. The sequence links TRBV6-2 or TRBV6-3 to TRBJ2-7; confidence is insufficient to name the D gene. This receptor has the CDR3 CASSYANSYEQYF. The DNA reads TGTGCCAGCAGTTACGCGAACTCCTACGAGCAGTACTTC.